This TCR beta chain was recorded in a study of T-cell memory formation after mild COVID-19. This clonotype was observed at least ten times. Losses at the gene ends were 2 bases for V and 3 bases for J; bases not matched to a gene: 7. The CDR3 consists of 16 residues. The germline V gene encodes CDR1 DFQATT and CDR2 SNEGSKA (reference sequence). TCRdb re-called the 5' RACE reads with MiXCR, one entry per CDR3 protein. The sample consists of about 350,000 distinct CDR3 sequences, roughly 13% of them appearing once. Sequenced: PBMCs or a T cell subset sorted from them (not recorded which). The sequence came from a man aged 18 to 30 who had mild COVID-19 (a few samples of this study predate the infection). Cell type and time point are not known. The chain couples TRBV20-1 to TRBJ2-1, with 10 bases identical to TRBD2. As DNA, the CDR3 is TGCAGTGCTAGATGGGAAAGCGGGGGGGTCTACAATGAGCAGTTCTTC. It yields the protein CSARWESGGVYNEQFF.